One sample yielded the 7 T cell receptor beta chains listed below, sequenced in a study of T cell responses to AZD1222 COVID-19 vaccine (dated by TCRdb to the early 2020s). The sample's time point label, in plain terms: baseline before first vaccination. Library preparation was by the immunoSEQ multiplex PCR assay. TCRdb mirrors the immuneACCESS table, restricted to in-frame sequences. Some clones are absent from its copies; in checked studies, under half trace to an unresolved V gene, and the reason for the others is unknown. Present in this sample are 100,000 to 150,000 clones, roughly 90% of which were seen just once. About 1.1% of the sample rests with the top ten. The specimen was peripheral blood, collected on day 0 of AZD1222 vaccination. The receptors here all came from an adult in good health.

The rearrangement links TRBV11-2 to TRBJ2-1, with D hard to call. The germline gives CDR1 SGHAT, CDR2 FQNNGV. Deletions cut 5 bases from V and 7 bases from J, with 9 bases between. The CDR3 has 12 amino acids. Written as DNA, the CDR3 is TGTGCCAGCAGCCCTGATAGGAATGAGCAGTTCTTC. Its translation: CASSPDRNEQFF.

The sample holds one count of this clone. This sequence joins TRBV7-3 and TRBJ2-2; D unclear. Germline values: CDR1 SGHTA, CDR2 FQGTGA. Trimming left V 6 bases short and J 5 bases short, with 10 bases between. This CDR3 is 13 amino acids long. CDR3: CASSAGVTGELFF. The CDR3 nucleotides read TGTGCCAGCAGTGCTGGGGTGACCGGGGAGCTGTTTTTT.

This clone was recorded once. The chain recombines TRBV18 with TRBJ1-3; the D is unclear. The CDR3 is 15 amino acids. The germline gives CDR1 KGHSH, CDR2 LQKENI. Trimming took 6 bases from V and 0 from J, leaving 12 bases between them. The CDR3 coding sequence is TGTGCCAGCTCTCGAGGGCCCGCCTCTGGAAACACCATATATTTT. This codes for CASSRGPASGNTIYF.

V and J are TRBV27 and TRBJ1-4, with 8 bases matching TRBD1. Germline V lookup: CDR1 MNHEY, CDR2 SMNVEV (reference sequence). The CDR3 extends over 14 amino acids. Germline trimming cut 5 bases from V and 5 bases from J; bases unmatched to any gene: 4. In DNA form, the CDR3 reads TGTGCCAGCAGTCCTTACAGGGGGAATGAAAAACTGTTTTTT. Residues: CASSPYRGNEKLFF.

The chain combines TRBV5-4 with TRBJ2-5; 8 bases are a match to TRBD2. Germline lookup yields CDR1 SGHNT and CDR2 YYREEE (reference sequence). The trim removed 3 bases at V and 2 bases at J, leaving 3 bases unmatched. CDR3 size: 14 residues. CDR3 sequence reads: CASSSGGAQETQYF. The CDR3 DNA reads TGTGCCAGCAGCTCGGGGGGGGCTCAAGAGACCCAGTACTTC.

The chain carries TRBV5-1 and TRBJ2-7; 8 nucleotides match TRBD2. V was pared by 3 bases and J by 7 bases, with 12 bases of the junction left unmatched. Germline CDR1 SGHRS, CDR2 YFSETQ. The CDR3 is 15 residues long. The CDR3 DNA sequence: TGCGCCAGCAGCTCGGGGGGACTAGGGTTTACGGAGCAGTACTTC. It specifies CASSSGGLGFTEQYF. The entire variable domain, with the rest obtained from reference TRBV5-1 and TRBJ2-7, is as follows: KAGVTQTPRYLIKTRGQQVTLSCSPISGHRSVSWYQQTPGQGLQFLFEYFSETQRNKGNFPGRFSGRQFSNSRSEMNVSTLELGDSALYLCASSSGGLGFTEQYFGPGTRLTVT.

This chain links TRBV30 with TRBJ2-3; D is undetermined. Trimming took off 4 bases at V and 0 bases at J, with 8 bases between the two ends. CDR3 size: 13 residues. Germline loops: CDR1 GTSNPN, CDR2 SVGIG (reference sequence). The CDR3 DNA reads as TGTGCCTGGACCCTGAGTAGCACAGATACGCAGTATTTT. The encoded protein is CAWTLSSTDTQYF.